This T cell receptor (beta chain) originates from a study of CD8 T cells in Susac syndrome. CD8+ and CD4+ T cells from blood underwent TCR beta sequencing, which was carried out in a high-throughput format. TEMRA cells were FACS-enriched, and CD8+ and CD4+ T cells were isolated negatively. Reverse transcription used about 0.45 to 1 ug RNA and random hexamers. The immunoSEQ assay covered 54 Vbeta and 13 Jbeta segments for CDR3. MiXCR was run by TCRdb on the immunoSEQ multiplex PCR reads, yielding one entry per CDR3 protein. The sample contains approximately 300,000 distinct CDR3 sequences, almost 85% of which appear only once. The CDR3 is made up of 15 amino acids. Per germline, CDR1 SEHNR and CDR2 FQNEAQ (reference sequence). The trim removed 5 bases at V and 4 bases at J, leaving 10 bases unmatched.

The receptor comes from a human donor with multiple sclerosis. The V call is TRBV7-9, the J call TRBJ2-5, with TRBD2 matching 7 bases. Sequencing was carried out using CD8+ T cells from PBMCs. The CDR3 coding sequence is TGTGCCAGCAGCGTAATAGCGGGTATAGGAGAGACCCAGTACTTC. Translation gives CASSVIAGIGETQYF.